This T cell receptor (beta chain) was captured by sequencing in a study of post-analysis software for immune sequencing data. Study results and limitations: In patients, five or six TRBV segments were more frequent than in controls, with TRBV5-6, TRBV5-1 and TRBV20-1 among them.

Trimming took off 3 bases at V and 6 bases at J, with 14 bases between the two ends. The length of the CDR3 is 13 residues. CDR1 and CDR2 (germline): DFQATT, SNEGSKA (reference sequence). Details on this clonotype: Its antigen is unidentified.

Unique molecular identifiers had been added to the TCR beta cDNA libraries. TCRdb re-called the PCR reads through MiXCR, storing one row per CDR3 protein. The repertoire holds roughly 670,000 distinct CDR3 sequences, with more than 50% as singletons. This chain joins TRBV20-1 and TRBJ1-2, with TRBD1 as a possible D gene (5 bases). The receptor was derived from a girl aged 2 to 9 with multiple sclerosis. The sample consisted of blood. The CDR3 spells CSASPGTSDGYTF. CDR3 bases: TGCAGTGCTAGTCCCGGGACCTCTGATGGCTACACCTTC.